This T cell receptor (beta chain) was captured by sequencing in a study of T cell repertoires in cytomegalovirus infection. About the research overall: The public TCR beta signatures pointed to both CMV infection and matching HLA type.

V shed 4 bases and J shed 12 bases, with 22 bases lying between them. Germline V gene data show CDR1 as SGHNT and CDR2 as YYREEE (reference sequence). CDR3 length: 14 residues. Study conclusions and caveats: Clonotype analysis showed dominance of the ex vivo response by HLA-C-restricted CMV-specific TCR beta clonotypes.

TCRdb passed the reads through MiXCR, listing each CDR3 protein once. The data hold about 180,000 distinct CDR3 sequences, with 13% to 15% observed a single time. With regard to this clonotype: Antigen specificity is unknown.

The chain combines TRBV5-4 with TRBJ1-1; possible D gene TRBD1, 5 bases. The source material was PBMCs. This clonotype originated in a human donor in good health (CMV status not recorded). Some clones in this sample may be carry-over from other donors' samples. CDR3 protein: CASSPGGPRRGTFF. The CDR3 DNA sequence: TGTGCCAGCAGCCCTGGGGGACCTAGGAGAGGAACTTTCTTT.